A selection of T cell receptor beta chains follows, all from one sample in a study of Ad26.COV2.S vaccination and SARS-CoV-2 variants. The data were produced by immunoSEQ multiplex PCR, yet TCRdb's version contains in-frame clones alone and is incomplete. The sample comprises some 290,000 clones, about 86% of which are singletons, and roughly 1.9% rests with the top ten. This specimen consisted of peripheral blood, obtained in a trial of Ad26.COV2.S vaccine versus placebo. The receptors were sampled from a person aged 18-65 years who received the Ad26.COV2.S COVID-19 vaccine or a placebo. Both conserved end residues are part of each CDR3. A D gene is named only where the DNA matches it firmly. A clone size is listed for some rows: how often the clone was seen (once, few, many), or a class if it is expanded.

v_call,d_call,clone_size,j_call,cdr3_nt,cdr3_aa
TRBV15,NA,once,TRBJ1-5,TGTGCCACCAGCAGAGATCGAGCTAGAACGGGGGCGTCTTTTCAGCCCCAGCATTTT,CATSRDRARTGASFQPQHF
TRBV7-2,TRBD1,NA,TRBJ1-1,TGTGCCAGCAGCTTATTCCAGGGGGGAACTGAAGCTTTCTTT,CASSLFQGGTEAFF
TRBV25-1,TRBD1,NA,TRBJ2-1,TGTGCCAGCAGTCCAACGGGACAGCCTTACAATGAGCAGTTCTTC,CASSPTGQPYNEQFF
TRBV20-1,TRBD2,NA,TRBJ2-4,TGCAGTGCTAGTTTTCCGGGGGGTATAGCCAAAAACATTCAGTACTTC,CSASFPGGIAKNIQYF
TRBV30,NA,NA,TRBJ1-4,TGTGCCTGGAGACGCGCGAGGAATGAAAAACTGTTTTTT,CAWRRARNEKLFF
TRBV10-3,TRBD1,NA,TRBJ2-6,TGTGCCATCAGTTGGACAGGCAGGTCGGCTGGGGCCAACGTCCTGACTTTC,CAISWTGRSAGANVLTF
TRBV7-2,NA,NA,TRBJ1-3,TGTGCCAGCAGCTTATTGCCAGGGACCAGAAACACCATATATTTT,CASSLLPGTRNTIYF
TRBV27,NA,NA,TRBJ2-1,TGTGCCAGCCGAAGAACAGGGTCTCTAGAAGAACGGCAGTTCTTC,CASRRTGSLEERQFF
TRBV2,NA,NA,TRBJ2-7,TGTGCCAGCAGTGAAGAATGGGGAGACAGCCGCTCCTACGAGCAGTACTTC,CASSEEWGDSRSYEQYF
TRBV5-1,NA,few,TRBJ2-7,TGCGCCAGCAGCCCAGGGACCCGTCGAAGGGACGAGCAGTACTTC,CASSPGTRRRDEQYF
TRBV3-1/TRBV3-2,NA,NA,TRBJ1-5,TGTGCCAGCAGCCAAGATAGGGGTCAGCCCCAGCATTTT,CASSQDRGQPQHF
TRBV6-5,NA,NA,TRBJ2-1,TGTGCCAGCAGTCGGCCGGACAGTAGGAATGAGCAGTTCTTC,CASSRPDSRNEQFF
TRBV7-9,TRBD2,many,TRBJ2-2,TGTGCCAGCAGCCGTCTCGGGCTAGCGGGGCCCACCGGGGAGCTGTTTTTT,CASSRLGLAGPTGELFF
TRBV2,NA,few,TRBJ1-5,TGTGCCAGCAGTGTACGGGGAAGGGAGAGCAATCAGCCCCAGCATTTT,CASSVRGRESNQPQHF
TRBV2,NA,NA,TRBJ1-5,TGTGCCAGCAGTGAAGACGGCAGGGGCAATCAGCCCCAGCATTTT,CASSEDGRGNQPQHF
TRBV6-5,NA,NA,TRBJ1-5,TGTGCCAGCAGTCGGGACACCCATCAGCCCCAGCATTTT,CASSRDTHQPQHF
TRBV5-1,NA,NA,TRBJ1-1,TGCGCCAGCAGCTTGGAACCCCGGATTGAAGCTTTCTTT,CASSLEPRIEAFF
TRBV14,NA,NA,TRBJ2-2,TGTGCCAGCAGCACTAAGAACACCGGGGAGCTGTTTTTT,CASSTKNTGELFF
TRBV2,NA,NA,TRBJ1-5,TGTGCCAGCAGTGGGACATTTGGCAATCAGCCCCAGCATTTT,CASSGTFGNQPQHF
TRBV7-9,NA,NA,TRBJ1-3,TGTGCCAGCAGCTTTGTGGAAGCCTCTGGAAACACCATATATTTT,CASSFVEASGNTIYF
TRBV11-2,NA,few,TRBJ1-5,TGTGCCAGCAGCCCCCCGGAGGGATATAGCAATCAGCCCCAGCATTTT,CASSPPEGYSNQPQHF
TRBV20-1,NA,NA,TRBJ1-2,TGCAGTGCTAAGGCAGGCTATGGCTACACCTTC,CSAKAGYGYTF
TRBV18,TRBD2,NA,TRBJ2-1,TGTGCCAGCTCACCCCCGGGAGGGAACCTGAACAATGAGCAGTTCTTC,CASSPPGGNLNNEQFF
TRBV6-6,TRBD1,once,TRBJ2-7,TGTGCCAGCAGTCCCGGGGACAGGCCATACGAGCAGTACTTC,CASSPGDRPYEQYF
TRBV7-2,TRBD1,NA,TRBJ1-5,TGTGCCAGCAGCTTAGAGGGACAGACTTGGCATCAGCCCCAGCATTTT,CASSLEGQTWHQPQHF
TRBV3-1/TRBV3-2,NA,NA,TRBJ2-5,TGTGCCAGCGAACGGGGGTATTACCAAGAGACCCAGTACTTC,CASERGYYQETQYF
TRBV18,TRBD1,NA,TRBJ1-3,TGTGCCAGCTCACGGACAGGGGACCCTGGAAACACCATATATTTT,CASSRTGDPGNTIYF
TRBV6-5,TRBD1,NA,TRBJ1-2,TGTGCCAGCAGCGGACAGGGGAACTATGGCTACACCTTC,CASSGQGNYGYTF
TRBV6-6,TRBD1,once,TRBJ1-2,TGTGCCAGCAGAAGACAGGGATCGGACTATGGCTACACCTTC,CASRRQGSDYGYTF
TRBV7-3,NA,NA,TRBJ2-1,TGTGCCAGCAGCTTAACGTCAGCGCGCGGGCAGTTCTTC,CASSLTSARGQFF
TRBV7-2,NA,NA,TRBJ2-1,TGTGCCAGCAGCTTAAAGGCGCGCGCAGGGAGCACCTACAATGAGCAGTTCTTC,CASSLKARAGSTYNEQFF
TRBV27,NA,NA,TRBJ2-3,TGTGCCAGCAGTTTGGCGGCCCTTAGCACAGATACGCAGTATTTT,CASSLAALSTDTQYF
TRBV7-9,NA,NA,TRBJ1-1,TGTGCCAGCAGCCCCTCGAGGGGTGGGAGCACTGAAGCTTTCTTT,CASSPSRGGSTEAFF
TRBV19,NA,few,TRBJ2-7,TGTGCCAGTATAGTACCCCTTGTGTACGAGCAGTACTTC,CASIVPLVYEQYF
TRBV5-4,NA,NA,TRBJ2-3,TGTGCCAGCAGCAACGGACAGCTGCTTGAGGAGTCCCCGACAGATACGCAGTATTTT,CASSNGQLLEESPTDTQYF
TRBV7-9,NA,NA,TRBJ1-2,TGTGCCAGCAGCCCCGACAGCGTCTATGGCTACACCTTC,CASSPDSVYGYTF
TRBV6-5,NA,NA,TRBJ1-1,TGTGCCAGCACGAGGGACACTGAAGCTTTCTTT,CASTRDTEAFF
TRBV29-1,TRBD1,NA,TRBJ1-1,TGCAGCGTTGTCGGACAGGGGGCTTTCTTT,CSVVGQGAFF
TRBV5-6,NA,NA,TRBJ2-4,TGTGCCAGCAGCTTGCAGGGGAAGAGAGTAGCCAAAAACATTCAGTACTTC,CASSLQGKRVAKNIQYF
TRBV7-8,NA,NA,TRBJ1-2,TGTGCCAGCAGCCAAATTGACCGACGTAGGTACTTC,CASSQIDRRRYF
TRBV7-2,NA,NA,TRBJ1-4,TGTGCCAGCAGCTTAAGGGAAAAACTGTTTTTT,CASSLREKLFF
TRBV27,NA,NA,TRBJ2-2,TGTGCCAGCAGTCCCTATACCGGGGAGCTGTTTTTT,CASSPYTGELFF
TRBV3-1/TRBV3-2,TRBD2,once,TRBJ2-5,TGTGCCAGCAGCCGCAGCGGGGGCCAGGAGACCCAGTACTTC,CASSRSGGQETQYF
TRBV7-8,TRBD1,NA,TRBJ1-5,TGTGCCAGCAGCTCCTCGGGGACAGCCCGGGGTCGCAATCAGCCCCAGCATTTT,CASSSSGTARGRNQPQHF
TRBV3-1/TRBV3-2,NA,NA,TRBJ1-5,TGTGCCAGCAGCCAAGCGCTTCCGGGACACAATCAGCCCCAGCATTTT,CASSQALPGHNQPQHF